This record covers a single T cell receptor (beta chain). A junction end diverges from the germline sequence, so it may reflect a read error. PCR used 60 Vbeta primers and 13 Jbeta primers. Repertoires were generated with immunoSEQ multiplex PCR, while TCRdb's copy carries only in-frame clones and drops some. The table shows over 130,000 clones, with around 90% occurring only once. The data are from a study of cytomegalovirus exposure and HLA in healthy donors. The CDR3 has 16 amino acids. Germline loops: CDR1 SGHNT, CDR2 YENEEA. This chain links TRBV11-3 with TRBJ2-5; perhaps TRBD2 as D (6 bases). This TCR derives from a woman aged 40 to 49 in good health and CMV-seronegative. Sequencing was carried out using PBMCs. CDR3 residues: CAGSLGGAGTQETQYF. The CDR3 DNA reads as TGTGCCGGCAGCTTAGGAGGGGCCGGGACTCAAGAGACCCAGTACTTC.